The clone carrying this T cell receptor beta chain has just a few counts. Germline values: CDR1 LNHDA, CDR2 SQIVND (reference sequence). The length of the CDR3 is 11 residues. Trimming removed 6 bases from V and 8 bases from J, with 10 bases in between. Data came from immunoSEQ multiplex PCR; TCRdb stores just in-frame clones and leaves some out. The data hold about 380,000 clones, with 85% observed a single time. The sample originates from a study of blood T cell repertoires in COVID-19. About the study: Collection of acute and convalescent COVID-19 samples took place in the United States, Italy and Spain. T cells, B-cell-depleted T cells, or PBMCs supplied cDNA or gDNA.

The receptor was derived from a young woman with acute or convalescent COVID-19. The chain joins TRBV19 to TRBJ1-2; D not certain. The sequenced sample was peripheral blood. CDR3 bases: TGTGCCAGTAGAGACGACGGGGGCTACACCTTC. Translation gives CASRDDGGYTF.